One sample yielded the 29 T cell receptor beta chains listed below, sequenced in a study of OX40 agonist ivuxolimab in advanced cancers. Clones were read by immunoSEQ multiplex PCR, and TCRdb kept only the in-frame ones, dropping some. The sample has 71,000 or so clones; about 93% are singletons. The specimen comprised CD4+ or CD8+ T cells sorted from blood, sampled in a trial of the OX40 agonist ivuxolimab. The receptors come from an adult with an advanced solid tumor such as melanoma, head and neck, liver or kidney cancer.

The chain joins TRBV2 to TRBJ1-2; D is ambiguous. Germline V gives CDR1 SNHLY, CDR2 FYNNEI. The CDR3 consists of 15 residues. V lost 6 bases and J lost 0, with 14 bases in between. The CDR3 is CASRLPQLANYGYTF. CDR3 DNA: TGTGCCAGCAGATTGCCCCAGTTAGCTAACTATGGCTACACCTTC.

The V and J genes are TRBV11-2 and TRBJ2-7, with D tentatively TRBD2 (6 bases). CDR3 length: 14 amino acids. Trimming shortened V by 1 base and J by 3 bases, and 10 bases separated the two germline ends. The germline V gene has CDR1 SGHAT and CDR2 FQNNGV. In DNA form, the CDR3 reads TGTGCCAGCAGCTTAGGGGGAGGTCGCTACGAGCAGTACTTC. Protein sequence: CASSLGGGRYEQYF. Variable domain in full (rest from reference TRBV11-2 and TRBJ2-7): EAGVAQSPRYKIIEKRQSVAFWCNPISGHATLYWYQQILGQGPKLLIQFQNNGVVDDSQLPKDRFSAERLKGVDSTLKIQPAKLEDSAVYLCASSLGGGRYEQYFGPGTRLTVT.

This sequence joins TRBV4-1 and TRBJ2-2; TRBD1 might be the D (6 bases). V was clipped by 4 bases and J by 2 bases, with 11 bases between them. The CDR3 spans 15 residues. Germline lookup yields CDR1 MGHRA and CDR2 YSYEKL. CDR3 DNA sequence: TGCGCCAGCAGCCCCCGGACAGACAACACCGGGGAGCTGTTTTTT. Its translation is CASSPRTDNTGELFF.

V and J are TRBV5-4 and TRBJ1-2; possible D gene TRBD1, 5 bases. V was pared by 2 bases and J by 8 bases, with 13 bases between. Germline V CDR1 and CDR2: SGHNT, YYREEE (reference sequence). The CDR3 has 13 amino acids. The CDR3 bases are TGTGCCAGCAGCTTAAGAGGGGAACGAGGCTACACCTTC. Protein: CASSLRGERGYTF.

Here the CDR3 DNA reads TGTGCCAGTTCTCCACTTGAGAATGAAAAACTGTTTTTT. Its translation is CASSPLENEKLFF. The chain is built from TRBV19 and TRBJ1-4; D gene ambiguous. The CDR3 loop spans 13 amino acids. Trimming left V 8 bases short and J 5 bases short, with 12 bases between. Germline CDR1 LNHDA, CDR2 SQIVND (reference sequence). The whole variable domain, filled in from reference TRBV19 and TRBJ1-4, reads DGGITQSPKYLFRKEGQNVTLSCEQNLNHDAMYWYRQDPGQGLRLIYYSQIVNDFQKGDIAEGYSVSREKKESFPLTVTSAQKNPTAFYLCASSPLENEKLFFGSGTQLSVL.

This clone was counted a single time. The rearrangement uses TRBV7-8 and TRBJ2-7; D is perhaps TRBD2 (5 bases). The V gene lost 1 base and the J gene lost 3 bases, with 7 bases spanning the gap. Germline CDR1 reads SGHVS; CDR2 reads FQNEAQ. This CDR3 comprises 13 residues. The CDR3 loop is CASSLGRDYEQYF. In DNA form, the CDR3 reads TGTGCCAGCAGCTTAGGACGGGACTACGAGCAGTACTTC.

This clone was observed a single time. The chain carries TRBV27 and TRBJ2-7, with D hard to call. This CDR3 comprises 13 residues. Germline V gene data show CDR1 as MNHEY and CDR2 as SMNVEV (reference sequence). V lost 2 bases, J lost 3 bases, and 8 bases lay in between. CDR3 region: CASSLGSNYEQYF. In nucleotides, the CDR3 is TGTGCCAGCAGTTTAGGGTCTAACTACGAGCAGTACTTC.

The V call is TRBV4-3, the J call TRBJ1-2; D gene uncertain. Germline CDR1 is LGHNA and CDR2 is YSLEER. Trimming removed 6 bases from V and 7 bases from J, with 9 bases in between. This CDR3 is 11 amino acids long. As DNA, the CDR3 is TGCGCCAGCAGGTCAACGGGTGGCTACACCTTC. Protein: CASRSTGGYTF.

This chain's CDR3 is CASTSRDLANTGELFF. CDR3 bases: TGTGCCAGCACCTCCCGGGACCTCGCGAACACCGGGGAGCTGTTTTTT. The chain joins TRBV27 to TRBJ2-2; perhaps D is TRBD1 or TRBD2 (5 bases each). The V gene lost 7 bases and the J gene lost 0 bases, with 15 bases spanning the gap. CDR1 is MNHEY and CDR2 is SMNVEV in the germline V gene (reference sequence). The CDR3 loop spans 16 amino acids.

J is TRBJ1-1 and V is TRBV11-2; D gene unclear. The V end lost 1 base, the J end lost 1 base, and 4 bases lay between the germline ends. CDR1 is SGHAT, CDR2 FQNNGV, per germline. The CDR3 is 13 residues long. As DNA, the CDR3 is TGTGCCAGCAGCTTAGTTGGGAACACTGAAGCTTTCTTT. As protein: CASSLVGNTEAFF.

The chain joins TRBV7-8 to TRBJ2-7, with 14 nucleotides matching TRBD2. Trimming cost V 0 bases and J 3 bases; bases outside gene matches: 7. Germline assignment: CDR1 SGHVS and CDR2 FQNEAQ. The CDR3 is made up of 18 amino acids. The CDR3 nucleotides read TGTGCCAGCAGCTTAGCGCAAGGGACTAGCGGGAGCGTCTACGAGCAGTACTTC. Its protein product is CASSLAQGTSGSVYEQYF.

In DNA form, the CDR3 reads TGTGCCAGCAGCACGCGGGGGCGGAATTGGAGCAATCAGCCCCAGCATTTT. Translation: CASSTRGRNWSNQPQHF. V gene TRBV14 combines with J gene TRBJ1-5; D might be TRBD1 (6 bases). CDR3 length: 17 residues. Germline CDR1 reads SGHDN; CDR2 reads FVKESK. The V gene lost 5 bases and the J gene lost 1 base, with 18 bases spanning the gap.

In its sample, this clone ranks as medium-sized. The gene calls are TRBV5-1 and TRBJ2-7; D is undetermined. V lost 1 base and J 3 bases, leaving 11 bases between the germline ends. There are 14 residues in the CDR3. Germline V CDR1 and CDR2: SGHRS, YFSETQ. The CDR3 nucleotides read TGCGCCAGCAGCTTGTACTACGGCAGCTACGAGCAGTACTTC. The encoded protein is CASSLYYGSYEQYF.

The chain joins TRBV2 to TRBJ1-3; D is unclear. This CDR3 is built from 15 residues. Germline V gene data show CDR1 as SNHLY and CDR2 as FYNNEI. The V end was cut by 2 bases, the J end by 4 bases, with 12 bases between. The CDR3 DNA follows: TGTGCCAGCAGTGAATCCATAGAGAGAGGAAACACCATATATTTT. It translates to CASSESIERGNTIYF.

The rearrangement joins TRBV6-1 to TRBJ2-2, with 8 bases fitting TRBD1. CDR1 is MNHNS and CDR2 is SASEGT in the germline V gene. CDR3 length: 19 residues. V dropped 1 base and J dropped 7; count of bases not matched to a gene: 17. DNA of the CDR3: TGTGCCAGCAGTGAAGTGGTGATCCGGGAACAGGGGGTTGGCGGGGAGCTGTTTTTT. The encoded protein is CASSEVVIREQGVGGELFF.

In nucleotides, the CDR3 is TGCGCCAGCACCCCGACTAGCGGGAGTTTCTATGAGCAGTTCTTC. Amino acid sequence: CASTPTSGSFYEQFF. The chain joins TRBV4-1 to TRBJ2-1; 12 nucleotides agree with TRBD2. V lost 7 bases to trimming and J lost 8 bases; unmatched junction nucleotides: 9. The CDR3 runs to 15 residues. Germline CDR1 is MGHRA and CDR2 is YSYEKL.

The V gene is TRBV9, the J gene TRBJ1-1, with TRBD1 matching over 10 bases. This CDR3 has 14 amino acids. The germline CDR1 and CDR2 sequences are SGDLS and YYNGEE. With V trimmed by 3 bases and J by 4 bases, 3 bases remained unmatched. The CDR3 loop is CASSGRTGGTEAFF. The CDR3 region has the DNA TGTGCCAGCAGCGGAAGGACAGGGGGCACTGAAGCTTTCTTT.

The CDR3 DNA reads as TGCGCCAGCAGCCAAGAGGGCAGCAGGGTGGGTGGCTACACCTTC. It yields the protein CASSQEGSRVGGYTF. The chain employs TRBV4-3 and TRBJ1-2; D perhaps matches TRBD1 (5 bases). The V end was cut by 0 bases, the J end by 7 bases, with 15 bases between. CDR3 length equals 15 residues. Per germline, CDR1 LGHNA and CDR2 YSLEER.

This sequence joins TRBV7-6 and TRBJ1-4; D remains ambiguous. This CDR3 is 14 amino acids long. Looked up from germline, CDR1 is SGHVS and CDR2 is FNYEAQ. The ends were cut back, 1 base at V and 2 bases at J, with 5 bases in the middle. CDR3 loop: CASSLGVTNEKLFF. CDR3 coding DNA: TGTGCCAGCAGCTTAGGGGTGACTAATGAAAAACTGTTTTTT. The full variable domain, completed using reference TRBV7-6 and TRBJ1-4, is GAGVSQSPRYKVTKRGQDVALRCDPISGHVSLYWYRQALGQGPEFLTYFNYEAQQDKSGLPNDRFSAERPEGSISTLTIQRTEQRDSAMYRCASSLGVTNEKLFFGSGTQLSVL.

The genes are TRBV9 and TRBJ2-7; no definite D call. Germline CDR1 reads SGDLS; CDR2 reads YYNGEE. This CDR3 has 14 residues. Trimming took off 2 bases at V and 1 base at J, with 10 bases between the two ends. The CDR3 spells CASSVGGYSYEQYF. In nucleotides, the CDR3 is TGTGCCAGCAGCGTTGGTGGCTATTCCTACGAGCAGTACTTC.

This clone was seen just once. The gene calls are TRBV10-3 and TRBJ2-3, with 15 positions matching TRBD2. The V gene end was trimmed by 9 bases and the J gene end by 4 bases; junction bases not matched to a gene: 8. Germline values: CDR1 ENHRY, CDR2 SYGVKD. This CDR3 is built from 16 residues. The CDR3 loop reads CAIGTSGRLGADTQYF. The CDR3 DNA reads TGTGCCATAGGGACTAGCGGGAGGTTAGGTGCAGATACGCAGTATTTT.

The chain links TRBV6-6 to TRBJ2-2; D is unresolved. The CDR3 loop spans 12 amino acids. With 2 bases removed from V and 8 bases from J, the gap between germline ends came to 6 bases. Germline CDR1 and CDR2: MNHNY and SVGAGI (reference sequence). The CDR3 region has the DNA TGTGCCAGCAGTTACATGCCGGGGGAGCTGTTTTTT. Residues: CASSYMPGELFF.

The chain links TRBV5-5 to TRBJ1-1; D may be TRBD1 (5 bases). V was clipped by 0 bases and J by 5 bases, with 20 bases between them. The CDR3 contains 17 residues. Germline CDR1 is SGHKS and CDR2 is YYEKEE (reference sequence). This chain's CDR3 is CASSLGPQSRRATEAFF. CDR3 nucleotides: TGTGCCAGCAGCTTGGGACCCCAATCGCGCAGGGCGACTGAAGCTTTCTTT.

The chain couples TRBV29-1 to TRBJ2-7, with a tentative D call TRBD1 (6 bases). V lost 4 bases and J 7 bases, leaving 23 bases between the germline ends. Germline CDR1 SQVTM, CDR2 ANQGSEA. The CDR3 length is 15 residues. The CDR3 nucleotides read TGCAGCGTTGCCGGGACACGACTTATAGGGGATGAGCAGTACTTC. It yields the protein CSVAGTRLIGDEQYF.

This clone has just one count. The chain combines TRBV4-1 with TRBJ2-1; weak D call: TRBD2 (5 bases). Trimming shortened V by 1 base and J by 0 bases, and 10 bases separated the two germline ends. In germline, CDR1 is MGHRA, CDR2 YSYEKL. CDR3 length: 16 amino acids. CDR3 loop: CASSQVERSSYNEQFF. DNA for the CDR3: TGCGCCAGCAGCCAAGTGGAGCGGAGCTCCTACAATGAGCAGTTCTTC.

The V gene is TRBV25-1, the J gene TRBJ1-1, with 8 bases identical to TRBD1. Trimming cost V 3 bases and J 11 bases; bases outside gene matches: 5. Germline V CDR1 and CDR2: MGHDK, SYGVNS. The CDR3 sequence is 12 residues long. Here the CDR3 DNA reads TGTGCCAGCAGTGAGACAGGGGTTGACGCTTTCTTT. Protein sequence: CASSETGVDAFF.

The table lists this clone with a count of one. The rearrangement joins TRBV7-8 to TRBJ2-7; 8 bases align to TRBD2. Germline assignment: CDR1 SGHVS and CDR2 FQNEAQ. Trimming removed 4 bases from V and 2 bases from J; junction bases left unmatched: 4. This CDR3 region has 14 residues. The CDR3 reads CASSSYGGAYEQYF. Here the CDR3 DNA reads TGTGCCAGCAGCTCGTACGGGGGGGCCTACGAGCAGTACTTC.

This clone was seen just once. The gene calls are TRBV7-9 and TRBJ2-7; the D gene is possibly TRBD1 (5 bases). Per the germline V gene, CDR1 is SEHNR and CDR2 is FQNEAQ (reference sequence). This CDR3 is built from 14 residues. V shed 1 base and J shed 2 bases, with 9 bases lying between them. The CDR3 DNA reads as TGTGCCAGCAGCTTAGTGCAGGGCCCCTACGAGCAGTACTTC. Protein: CASSLVQGPYEQYF. Drawing the rest from reference TRBV7-9 and TRBJ2-7, the complete variable domain is DTGVSQNPRHKITKRGQNVTFRCDPISEHNRLYWYRQTLGQGPEFLTYFQNEAQLEKSRLLSDRFSAERPKGSFSTLEIQRTEQGDSAMYLCASSLVQGPYEQYFGPGTRLTVT.

This chain links TRBV21-1 with TRBJ2-2; TRBD1, the table's D call, was not compared with the DNA. TRBV21-1 is tagged as a pseudogene. The CDR3 length is 15 residues. DNA of the CDR3: TGTGCCACCCCTTGTCGAGACAGCCAGACCGGGGAGCTGTTTTTT. This translates into CATPCRDSQTGELFF.